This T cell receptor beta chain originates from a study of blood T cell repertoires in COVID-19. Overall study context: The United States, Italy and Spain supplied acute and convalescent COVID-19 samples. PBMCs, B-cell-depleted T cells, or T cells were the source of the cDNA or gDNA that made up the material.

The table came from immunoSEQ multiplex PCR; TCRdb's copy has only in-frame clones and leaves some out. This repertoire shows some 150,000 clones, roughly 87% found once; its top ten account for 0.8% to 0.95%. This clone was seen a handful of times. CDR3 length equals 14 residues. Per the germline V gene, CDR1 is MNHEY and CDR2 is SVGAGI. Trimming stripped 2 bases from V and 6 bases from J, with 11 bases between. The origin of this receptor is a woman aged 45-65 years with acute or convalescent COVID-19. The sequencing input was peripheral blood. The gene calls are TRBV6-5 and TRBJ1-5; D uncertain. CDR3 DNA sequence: TGTGCCAGCAGTTACCAGGAGGGAAGTCAGCCCCAGCATTTT. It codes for CASSYQEGSQPQHF.